These 27 T cell receptor beta chains originate from one sample sequenced in a study of Graves' ophthalmopathy and Graves' hyperthyroidism. The authors amplified TCR beta CDR3 regions, and they did so from RNA transcripts for repertoire sequencing. Following a first-round RT-PCR that used HTBI primers, a second-round multiplex PCR was carried out. MiXCR, run by TCRdb on the multiplex PCR reads, gives a single entry per CDR3 protein. The table lists about 740,000 distinct CDR3 sequences, around 40% of them singletons, with less than 55% in the top ten. Sequences were obtained from peripheral blood. These receptors all stem from an adult man with Graves' ophthalmopathy.

The chain carries TRBV20-1 and TRBJ2-5, with TRBD2 matching over 7 bases. From germline, CDR1 is DFQATT and CDR2 SNEGSKA (reference sequence). J lost 2 bases, V lost 3 bases, and 12 bases had no gene match. CDR3 length: 16 residues. The CDR3 sequence is CSASPVRLADQETQYF. The CDR3 DNA reads TGCAGTGCTAGTCCGGTCAGACTAGCAGATCAAGAGACCCAGTACTTC.

This clonotype was seen repeatedly, ten times or more. The chain employs TRBV29-1 and TRBJ1-2; D not certain. V dropped 3 bases and J dropped 6 bases, with 11 bases sitting between them. CDR3 length equals 12 residues. Germline assignment: CDR1 SQVTM and CDR2 ANQGSEA. CDR3 bases: TGCAGCGTTGAGAAGGGTGGGGATGGCTACACCTTC. Its translation is CSVEKGGDGYTF.

This clonotype was counted at least ten times. The V gene is TRBV15, the J gene TRBJ2-7; no reliable D call. Deletions cut 0 bases from V and 3 bases from J, with 6 bases between. Germline CDR1 and CDR2: LNHNV and YYDKDF (reference sequence). This CDR3 has 13 residues. CDR3 bases: TGTGCCACCAGCAGAGAAGTCAGCTACGAGCAGTACTTC. This gives the protein CATSREVSYEQYF.

The rearrangement uses TRBV11-1 and TRBJ1-1; a possible D gene is TRBD1 (5 bases). Deletions cut 4 bases from V and 0 bases from J, with 15 bases between. This CDR3 is 16 amino acids long. Germline V lookup: CDR1 SGHAT, CDR2 FQDESV (reference sequence). As DNA, the CDR3 is TGTGCCAGCAGCTCACCCCAACAGGACATGAACACTGAAGCTTTCTTT. It yields the protein CASSSPQQDMNTEAFF.

This clonotype has at least ten counts. The rearrangement uses TRBV7-3 and TRBJ2-7, with a tentative D call TRBD2 (7 bases). The V gene lost 3 bases and the J gene lost 7 bases, with 13 bases spanning the gap. CDR1 is SGHTA and CDR2 is FQGTGA in the germline V gene. This CDR3 spans 13 amino acids. The CDR3 sequence is CASSLTGGGEQYF. CDR3 bases: TGTGCCAGCAGCTTGACGGGGGGCGGGGAGCAGTACTTC. Complete variable domain (other parts from reference TRBV7-3 and TRBJ2-7): GAGVSQTPSNKVTEKGKYVELRCDPISGHTALYWYRQSLGQGPEFLIYFQGTGAADDSGLPNDRFFAVRPEGSVSTLKIQRTERGDSAVYLCASSLTGGGEQYFGPGTRLTVT.

The chain couples TRBV11-1 to TRBJ2-7; TRBD1 aligns across 7 bases. Trimming took 6 bases from V and 7 from J; bases not matched to a gene: 15. Germline CDR1 SGHAT, CDR2 FQDESV (reference sequence). CDR3 length equals 15 residues. The CDR3 coding sequence is TGTGCCAGCAGTGTTTACAGGGGAGTTGCCGGGGAGCAGTACTTC. Translating gives CASSVYRGVAGEQYF.

The chain recombines TRBV19 with TRBJ2-2, with a weak D call TRBD2 (5 bases). V was trimmed by 5 bases and J by 7 bases, leaving 14 bases between them. Germline V CDR1 and CDR2: LNHDA, SQIVND (reference sequence). This CDR3 comprises 14 residues. The CDR3, as DNA: TGTGCCAGTAGTGAGGGAATAATTCACGGGGAGCTGTTTTTT. It translates to CASSEGIIHGELFF.

As for this clonotype: At one end, the junction sequence differs from germline, possibly due to a read error. The chain employs TRBV7-9 and TRBJ1-2; D not certain. The CDR3 spans 14 residues. CDR1 SEHNR and CDR2 FQNEAQ come from the germline V gene (reference sequence). CDR3 DNA: TGTGCCGGCAGCTTACCGGCAGGCAACTATGGCTACACCTTC. This encodes CAGSLPAGNYGYTF.

CDR3 DNA sequence: TGTGCCAGCAGCTTAGCGGGGAGCAGGAGCTCCTATAATTCACCCCTCCACTTT. Translating it yields CASSLAGSRSSYNSPLHF. The rearrangement links TRBV7-6 to TRBJ1-6; D gene uncertain. Germline V gives CDR1 SGHVS, CDR2 FNYEAQ. Trimming removed 0 bases at V and 0 bases at J, with 12 bases between. The CDR3 runs 18 residues.

J is TRBJ2-6 and V is TRBV7-2; D gene unclear. The CDR3 covers 17 residues. Trimming pared 9 bases from V and 2 bases from J, leaving 20 bases between. CDR1 is SGHTA and CDR2 is FQGNSA in the germline V gene. The CDR3 sequence: CASSSQVAATGANVLTF. CDR3 nucleotides: TGTGCCAGTAGCAGCCAAGTGGCCGCTACTGGGGCCAACGTCCTGACTTTC.

Of note for this clonotype: A read error may account for a junction end that differs from germline. The gene calls are TRBV7-4 and TRBJ1-2; D unclear. CDR3 length equals 15 residues. Germline V lookup: CDR1 SGHVT, CDR2 SQSDAQ. The DNA of the CDR3 is TGTGCCAGCAGTTTGGGCGGCAGGACCTACTATGGCCACACCTTC. Translating gives CASSLGGRTYYGHTF.

This clonotype was counted many times. The CDR3 is CASSSRTENTEAFF. In DNA, the CDR3 is TGTGCCAGCAGCTCGAGAACAGAGAACACTGAAGCTTTCTTT. This rearrangement joins TRBV7-9 to TRBJ1-1; D remains unclear. CDR3 size: 14 residues. Germline V gene sequence: CDR1 SEHNR, CDR2 FQNEAQ (reference sequence). The V and J ends lost 4 bases and 1 base respectively, with 10 bases between them.

There are many counts of this clonotype. V gene TRBV5-4 combines with J gene TRBJ1-4; D not resolved. Germline-derived CDR1 and CDR2 are SGHNT and YYREEE (reference sequence). The ends were cut back, 4 bases at V and 0 bases at J, with 7 bases in the middle. The CDR3 totals 14 residues. DNA for the CDR3: TGTGCCAGCAGCCACGGAGCAACTAATGAAAAACTGTTTTTT. This encodes CASSHGATNEKLFF.

V usage is TRBV2 and J usage is TRBJ2-3; tentatively, D is TRBD1 (6 bases). V was cut by 10 bases and J by 5 bases, with 19 bases left in between. Germline CDR1 and CDR2: SNHLY and FYNNEI. CDR3 length: 14 residues. The CDR3 spells CATSGQGLGDTQYF. For the CDR3, the DNA is TGTGCCACCTCGGGGCAGGGGCTTGGAGATACGCAGTATTTT.

CDR3 sequence: CASSISTSASGNTIYF. The CDR3 DNA sequence: TGTGCCAGTAGTATAAGCACGTCTGCTTCTGGAAACACCATATATTTT. The J gene is TRBJ1-3, the V gene TRBV19, with D unclear. The CDR3 is 16 amino acids. Trimming shortened V by 2 bases and J by 1 base, and 12 bases separated the two germline ends. Germline V CDR1 and CDR2: LNHDA, SQIVND (reference sequence).

This sequence joins TRBV2 and TRBJ2-7; D might be TRBD1 (5 bases). The V and J ends lost 4 bases and 4 bases respectively, with 17 bases between them. Germline loops: CDR1 SNHLY, CDR2 FYNNEI. The CDR3 extends over 15 amino acids. The CDR3 DNA reads as TGTGCCAGCAGTGCTCTCGCAGGGCTCTCTTACGAGCAGTACTTC. Translation gives CASSALAGLSYEQYF.

This clonotype was seen a few times. The chain uses TRBV7-8 and TRBJ2-7; weak D call: TRBD1 (6 bases). Germline values: CDR1 SGHVS, CDR2 FQNEAQ. V lost 1 base, J lost 2 bases, and 18 bases lay in between. The CDR3 is 17 residues long. Written as DNA, the CDR3 is TGTGCCAGCAGCTTAGGATGGAAGGGGGAATTCACCTACGAGCAGTACTTC. Protein: CASSLGWKGEFTYEQYF.

The chain links TRBV20-1 to TRBJ1-5, with D unresolved. Trimming took off 0 bases at V and 4 bases at J, with 10 bases between the two ends. Germline V CDR1 and CDR2: DFQATT, SNEGSKA (reference sequence). The CDR3 runs to 14 residues. CDR3 DNA sequence: TGCAGTGCTAGAGATAATACAGTAAATCAGCCCCAGCATTTT. Its protein is CSARDNTVNQPQHF.

As regards this clonotype: A read error may be the cause here, since a much bigger clone is one base away. The rearrangement joins TRBV6-6 to TRBJ2-2; a weak D match, TRBD2 (6 bases). Germline V CDR1 and CDR2: MNHNY, SVGAGI (reference sequence). This CDR3 region has 15 residues. CDR3 residues: CAGSKAGANTGELFF. The CDR3, as DNA: TGTGCCGGCAGTAAAGCGGGCGCGAACACCGGGGAGCTGTTTTTT.

In its sample, this clonotype was seen many times. This rearrangement joins TRBV7-2 to TRBJ2-7; possibly TRBD2 for D (6 bases). Trimming removed 5 bases at V and 3 bases at J, with 8 bases between. Germline V CDR1 and CDR2: SGHTA, FQGNSA. CDR3 length: 12 amino acids. CDR3 region: CASSTDYYEQYF. The DNA of the CDR3 is TGTGCCAGCAGCACGGACTACTACGAGCAGTACTTC.

This CDR3 reads CSASGSRQGYEQYF. The CDR3 DNA follows: TGCAGTGCTAGCGGAAGCCGACAGGGGTACGAGCAGTACTTC. V gene TRBV20-1 combines with J gene TRBJ2-7; TRBD1 aligns across 8 bases. Per germline, CDR1 DFQATT and CDR2 SNEGSKA (reference sequence). V dropped 3 bases and J dropped 4; count of bases not matched to a gene: 8. The CDR3 loop spans 14 amino acids.

In the case of this clonotype: Compared with germline, one end of the junction differs, possibly owing to a read error. This chain links TRBV10-3 with TRBJ2-7; unclear D gene. This CDR3 is built from 16 residues. The germline gives CDR1 ENHRY, CDR2 SYGVKD. In DNA form, the CDR3 reads TGTGCCAGCAGTTACTCAGTGGCAGAAGTTTCGCACGAGCAGTACTTC. It is translated as CASSYSVAEVSHEQYF.

This clonotype showed up many times. This rearrangement joins TRBV20-1 to TRBJ1-2; 7 positions match TRBD1. After removal of 6 bases from V and 6 bases from J, the junction contained 13 bases not matched to a gene. The CDR3 loop spans 14 amino acids. Germline lookup yields CDR1 DFQATT and CDR2 SNEGSKA (reference sequence). In DNA, the CDR3 is TGCAGTGCCGTCACCCTGGACAGGAAAAATGGCTACACCTTC. The encoded protein is CSAVTLDRKNGYTF.

The V and J genes are TRBV9 and TRBJ2-5, with 7 bases fitting TRBD2. With 3 bases clipped from V and 4 bases from J, the junction kept 3 bases outside the gene matches. The CDR3 sequence is 13 residues long. CDR1 is SGDLS, CDR2 YYNGEE, per germline. CDR3 in DNA: TGTGCCAGCAGCGCGACTAGCCCAGAGACCCAGTACTTC. This codes for CASSATSPETQYF.

This rearrangement joins TRBV15 to TRBJ1-2; D unresolved. CDR1 and CDR2 (germline): LNHNV, YYDKDF (reference sequence). V lost 5 bases and J 7 bases, leaving 17 bases between the germline ends. The CDR3 sequence is 14 residues long. As DNA, the CDR3 is TGTGCCACCAGCGTCCTGGAGCAAGCCCGTGGCTACACCTTC. As protein: CATSVLEQARGYTF.

The chain couples TRBV25-1 to TRBJ1-3; D is undetermined. The CDR3 has 14 amino acids. Trimming took 4 bases from V and 0 from J, leaving 7 bases between them. Germline assignment: CDR1 MGHDK and CDR2 SYGVNS. The CDR3, as DNA: TGTGCCAGCAGTGCTTCGAGCTCTGGAAACACCATATATTTT. Translation: CASSASSSGNTIYF.

The rearrangement joins TRBV13 to TRBJ1-6; TRBD1 matches 9 bases. This CDR3 is built from 15 residues. CDR1 is PRHDT, CDR2 FYEKMQ, per germline (reference sequence). Losses at the gene ends were 3 bases for V and 9 bases for J; bases not matched to a gene: 6. The CDR3 DNA is TGTGCCAGCAGCTTGGGGACAGGGTGGGTTTCACCCCTCCACTTT. This sequence encodes CASSLGTGWVSPLHF. Full variable domain (remainder filled in from reference TRBV13 and TRBJ1-6): AAGVIQSPRHLIKEKRETATLKCYPIPRHDTVYWYQQGPGQDPQFLISFYEKMQSDKGSIPDRFSAQQFSDYHSELNMSSLELGDSALYFCASSLGTGWVSPLHFGNGTRLTVT.